The entry that follows covers one TCR beta chain sequence. Its antigen is unknown. Clones were read by immunoSEQ multiplex PCR, and TCRdb kept only the in-frame ones, dropping some. The sample contains approximately 160,000 clones, more than 85% of which appear only once. CDR1 LGHDT and CDR2 YNNKEL come from the germline V gene (reference sequence). The CDR3 consists of 13 residues. Unmatched junction bases numbered 0, after V lost 6 bases and J lost 5 bases. The sample belongs to a study of T cell responses to AZD1222 COVID-19 vaccine. Study conclusions and caveats: The reported proportion of spike-specific TCRs targeting unmutated variant regions was nearly half. Two doses of AZD1222 preceded a rise in Spike-specific TCR breadth and depth.

Specimen: peripheral blood, collected on day 0 of AZD1222 vaccination. The source is an adult in good health. The J gene is TRBJ2-5, the V gene TRBV3-1 (or the pseudogene TRBV3-2), with 13 bases fitting TRBD2. The CDR3: CASRTSGGETQYF. In nucleotides, the CDR3 is TGTGCCAGCAGGACTAGCGGGGGGGAGACCCAGTACTTC.